This TCR beta chain was observed in a study of T cell changes during pregnancy in multiple sclerosis. Assay: immunoSEQ multiplex PCR; the TCRdb copy retains only in-frame clones and omits some. Of 55,000 to 85,000 clones detected, about nine tenths appear once; the ten largest clones hold roughly 1.9%. The germline CDR1 and CDR2 sequences are ENHRY and SYGVKD. The length of the CDR3 is 17 residues. V lost 7 bases to trimming and J lost 7 bases; unmatched junction nucleotides: 15. The sample here was peripheral blood, taken in the second trimester of pregnancy. This sequence originates from a female donor with multiple sclerosis, enrolled in a pregnancy study. This chain connects TRBV10-3 to TRBJ2-1, with 11 bases fitting TRBD1. The CDR3 DNA reads TGTGCCATCACCGGGAAAGGCGGACAGGGGGCAAGGAATGAGCAGTTCTTC. This translates into CAITGKGGQGARNEQFF.